Included here is one T cell receptor (beta chain) sequence, with context. Germline lookup yields CDR1 WSHSY and CDR2 SAAADI. Germline trimming cut 4 bases from V and 2 bases from J; bases unmatched to any gene: 5. This CDR3 is built from 15 residues. These data belong to a study of OX40 agonist ivuxolimab in advanced cancers. Study overall: The dose of intravenous ivuxolimab that patients received every 2 weeks ranged from 0.01 to 10 mg/kg. Recorded diagnoses for dose-escalation patients were hepatocellular carcinoma, melanoma, renal cell or head and neck cancer. Patients were 65% to 85% male with ages roughly 20 to 90, mean about 54.

The protocol was immunoSEQ multiplex PCR, while the TCRdb copy is restricted to in-frame clones and leaves out a portion. The table lists approximately 40,000 clones, about 78% of them singletons. The source of this sequence is an adult with an advanced solid tumor such as melanoma, head and neck, liver or kidney cancer. The chain couples TRBV10-2 to TRBJ2-1; TRBD2 matches at 7 bases. The source material was CD4+ or CD8+ T cells sorted from blood, sampled in a trial of the OX40 agonist ivuxolimab. The CDR3 reads CASSVGGGAYNEQFF. CDR3 DNA sequence: TGCGCCAGCAGTGTTGGCGGGGGAGCCTACAATGAGCAGTTCTTC.